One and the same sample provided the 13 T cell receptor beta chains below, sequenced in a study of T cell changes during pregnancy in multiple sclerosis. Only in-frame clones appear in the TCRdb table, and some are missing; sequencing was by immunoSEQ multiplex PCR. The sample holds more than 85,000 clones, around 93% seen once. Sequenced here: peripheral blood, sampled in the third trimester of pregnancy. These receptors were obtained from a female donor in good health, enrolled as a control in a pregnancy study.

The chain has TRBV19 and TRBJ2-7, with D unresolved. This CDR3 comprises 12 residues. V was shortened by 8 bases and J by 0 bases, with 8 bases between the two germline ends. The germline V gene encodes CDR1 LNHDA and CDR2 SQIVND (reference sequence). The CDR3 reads CASERLSYEQYF. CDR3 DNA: TGTGCCAGTGAGAGACTCTCCTACGAGCAGTACTTC.

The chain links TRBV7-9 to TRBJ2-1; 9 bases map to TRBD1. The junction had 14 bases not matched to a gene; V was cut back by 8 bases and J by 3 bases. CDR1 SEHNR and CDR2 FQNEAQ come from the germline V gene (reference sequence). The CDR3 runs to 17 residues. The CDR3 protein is CASRIGTGSPGYNEQFF. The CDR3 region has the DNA TGTGCCAGCCGCATTGGGACAGGGAGCCCTGGCTACAATGAGCAGTTCTTC.

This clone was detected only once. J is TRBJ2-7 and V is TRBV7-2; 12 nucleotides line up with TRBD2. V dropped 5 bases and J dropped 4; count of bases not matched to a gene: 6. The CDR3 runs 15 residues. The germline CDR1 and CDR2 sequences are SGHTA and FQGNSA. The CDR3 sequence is CASSPGLAGLYEQYF. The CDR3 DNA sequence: TGTGCCAGCAGCCCTGGACTAGCGGGGTTATACGAGCAGTACTTC.

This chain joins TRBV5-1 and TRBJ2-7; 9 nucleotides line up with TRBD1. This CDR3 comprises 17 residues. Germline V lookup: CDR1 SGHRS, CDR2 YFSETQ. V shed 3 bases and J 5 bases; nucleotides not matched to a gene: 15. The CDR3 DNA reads TGCGCCAGCAGCTCGTATGGTGGACAGGGGCGTGACGACGAGCAGTACTTC. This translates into CASSSYGGQGRDDEQYF.

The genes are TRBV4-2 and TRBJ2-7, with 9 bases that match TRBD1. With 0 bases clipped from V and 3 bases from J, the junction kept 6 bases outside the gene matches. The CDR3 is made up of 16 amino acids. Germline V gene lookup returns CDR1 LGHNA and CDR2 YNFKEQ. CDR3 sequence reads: CASSQDPGQGNYEQYF. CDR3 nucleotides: TGTGCCAGCAGCCAAGATCCGGGACAGGGCAACTACGAGCAGTACTTC.

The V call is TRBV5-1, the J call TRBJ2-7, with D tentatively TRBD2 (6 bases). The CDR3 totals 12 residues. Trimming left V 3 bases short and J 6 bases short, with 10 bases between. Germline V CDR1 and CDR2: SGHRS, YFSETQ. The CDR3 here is CASSSTGAEQYF. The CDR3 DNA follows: TGCGCCAGCAGCTCCACGGGAGCCGAGCAGTACTTC.

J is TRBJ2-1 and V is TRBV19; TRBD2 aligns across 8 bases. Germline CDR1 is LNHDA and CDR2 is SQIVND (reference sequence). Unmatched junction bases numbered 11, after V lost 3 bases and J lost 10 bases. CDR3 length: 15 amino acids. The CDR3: CASSIRSGGGLEQFF. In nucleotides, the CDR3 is TGTGCCAGTAGTATTCGGAGCGGGGGAGGGTTGGAGCAGTTCTTC.

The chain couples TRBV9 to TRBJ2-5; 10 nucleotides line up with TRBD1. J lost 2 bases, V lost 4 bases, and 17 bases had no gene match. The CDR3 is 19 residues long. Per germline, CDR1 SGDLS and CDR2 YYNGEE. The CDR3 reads CASSPRGTGDTGRQETQYF. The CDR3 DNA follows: TGTGCCAGCAGCCCAAGGGGGACAGGGGATACTGGGCGGCAAGAGACCCAGTACTTC.

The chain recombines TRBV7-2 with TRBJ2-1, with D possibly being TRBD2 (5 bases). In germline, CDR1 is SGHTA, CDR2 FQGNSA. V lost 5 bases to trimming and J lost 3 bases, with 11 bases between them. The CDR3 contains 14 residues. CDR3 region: CASSGGDVYNEQFF. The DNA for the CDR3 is TGTGCCAGCAGCGGAGGTGACGTCTACAATGAGCAGTTCTTC.

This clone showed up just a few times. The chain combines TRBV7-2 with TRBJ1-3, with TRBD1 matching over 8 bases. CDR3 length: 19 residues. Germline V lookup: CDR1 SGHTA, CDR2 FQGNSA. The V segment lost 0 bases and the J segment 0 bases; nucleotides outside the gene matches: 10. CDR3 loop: CASSLAQPGQVHSGNTIYF. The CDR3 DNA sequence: TGTGCCAGCAGCTTAGCCCAACCGGGACAGGTGCACTCTGGAAACACCATATATTTT. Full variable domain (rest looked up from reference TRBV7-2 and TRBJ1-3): GAGVSQSPSNKVTEKGKDVELRCDPISGHTALYWYRQSLGQGLEFLIYFQGNSAPDKSGLPSDRFSAERTGGSVSTLTIQRTQQEDSAVYLCASSLAQPGQVHSGNTIYFGEGSWLTVV.

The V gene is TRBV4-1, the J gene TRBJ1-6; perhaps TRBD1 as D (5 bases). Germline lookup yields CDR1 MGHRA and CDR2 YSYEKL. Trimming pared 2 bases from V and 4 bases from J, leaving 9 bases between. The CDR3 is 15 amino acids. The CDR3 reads CASSQPGVYNSPLHF. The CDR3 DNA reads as TGCGCCAGCAGCCAACCGGGGGTGTATAATTCACCCCTCCACTTT.

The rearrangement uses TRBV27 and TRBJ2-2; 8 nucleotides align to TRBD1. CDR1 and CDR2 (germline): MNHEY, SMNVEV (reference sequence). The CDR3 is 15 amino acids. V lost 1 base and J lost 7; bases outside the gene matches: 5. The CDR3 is CASSLLDRASGELFF. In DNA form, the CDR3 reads TGTGCCAGCAGTTTATTGGACAGGGCCAGCGGGGAGCTGTTTTTT.

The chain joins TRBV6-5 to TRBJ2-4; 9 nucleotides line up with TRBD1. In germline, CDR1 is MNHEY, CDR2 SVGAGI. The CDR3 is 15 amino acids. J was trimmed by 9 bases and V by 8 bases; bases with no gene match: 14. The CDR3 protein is CASGGVRDRVFIQYF. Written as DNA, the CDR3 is TGTGCCAGCGGTGGTGTACGGGACAGGGTTTTCATTCAGTACTTC.